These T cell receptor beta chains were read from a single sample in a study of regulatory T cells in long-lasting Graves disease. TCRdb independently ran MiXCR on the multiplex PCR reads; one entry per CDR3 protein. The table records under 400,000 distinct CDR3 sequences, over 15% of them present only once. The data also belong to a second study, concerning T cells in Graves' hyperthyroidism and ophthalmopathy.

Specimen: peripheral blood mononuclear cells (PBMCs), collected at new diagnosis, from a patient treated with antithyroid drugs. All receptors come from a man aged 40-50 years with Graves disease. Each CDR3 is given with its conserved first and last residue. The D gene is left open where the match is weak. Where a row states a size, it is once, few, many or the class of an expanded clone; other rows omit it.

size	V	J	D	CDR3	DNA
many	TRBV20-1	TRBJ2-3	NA	CSARGSASGTDTQYF	TGCAGTGCCCGGGGATCGGCCAGCGGCACAGATACGCAGTATTTT
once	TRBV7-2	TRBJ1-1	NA	CASSHYFEAFF	TGTGCCAGCAGCCACTATTTTGAAGCTTTCTTT
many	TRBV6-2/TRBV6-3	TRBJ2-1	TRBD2	CASSSGTSGGPSEQFF	TGTGCCAGCAGTTCCGGGACTAGCGGGGGCCCTTCTGAGCAGTTCTTC
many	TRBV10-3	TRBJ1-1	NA	CAISAVATEAFF	TGTGCCATCAGTGCGGTGGCCACTGAAGCTTTCTTT
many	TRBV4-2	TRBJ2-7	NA	CASSQEIGGVNEQYF	TGTGCCAGCAGCCAAGAAATCGGTGGGGTGAACGAGCAGTACTTC
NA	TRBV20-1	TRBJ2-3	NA	CSAGDSRYGTDTQYF	TGCAGTGCTGGGGACTCTCGTTATGGGACAGATACGCAGTATTTT
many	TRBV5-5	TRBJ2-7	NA	CASNLQSPGGPSSYEQYF	TGTGCCAGCAATCTTCAGTCCCCCGGTGGGCCGAGCTCCTACGAGCAGTACTTC
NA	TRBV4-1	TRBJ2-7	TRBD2	CASSQASGGAEEQYF	TGCGCCAGCAGCCAAGCGTCGGGGGGGGCGGAAGAGCAGTACTTC
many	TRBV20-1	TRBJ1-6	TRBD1	CSARQGASSYNSPLHF	TGCAGTGCTAGACAGGGGGCCTCCTCCTATAATTCACCCCTCCACTTT
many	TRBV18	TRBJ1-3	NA	CASSPNVFTGNTIYF	TGTGCCAGCTCACCCAATGTGTTCACTGGAAACACCATATATTTT
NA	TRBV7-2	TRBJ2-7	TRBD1	CASSFEGAYGEQYF	TGTGCCAGCAGCTTTGAGGGGGCCTATGGAGAGCAGTACTTC
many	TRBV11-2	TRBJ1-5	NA	CASSLERGEPQHF	TGTGCCAGCAGCTTAGAGCGCGGGGAGCCCCAGCATTTT
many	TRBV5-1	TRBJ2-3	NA	CASSLGQAETDTQYF	TGCGCCAGCAGCTTGGGACAAGCGGAAACAGATACGCAGTATTTT
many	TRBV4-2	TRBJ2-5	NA	CASSSTVQETQYF	TGTGCCAGCAGCTCGACTGTACAAGAGACCCAGTACTTC
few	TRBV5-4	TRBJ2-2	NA	CASSPIGGRTGELFF	TGTGCCAGCAGCCCAATCGGCGGGCGCACCGGGGAGCTGTTTTTT
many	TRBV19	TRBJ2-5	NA	CASNPGRMETQYF	TGTGCCAGTAACCCGGGACGTATGGAGACCCAGTACTTC
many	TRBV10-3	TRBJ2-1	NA	CAISGQVNNEQFF	TGTGCCATCAGTGGGCAGGTTAACAATGAGCAGTTCTTC
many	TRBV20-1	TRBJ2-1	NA	CSALGGGGNEQFF	TGCAGTGCCCTCGGGGGAGGGGGCAATGAGCAGTTCTTC
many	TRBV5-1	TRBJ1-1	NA	CASSLTADTEAFF	TGTGCCAGCAGCTTGACAGCCGACACTGAAGCTTTCTTT
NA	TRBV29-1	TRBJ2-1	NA	CSVVGSSYNEQFF	TGCAGCGTTGTGGGGAGCTCCTACAATGAGCAGTTCTTC
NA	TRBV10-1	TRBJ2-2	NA	CASSDQGTGELFF	TGCGCCAGCAGTGATCAAGGCACCGGGGAGCTGTTTTTT
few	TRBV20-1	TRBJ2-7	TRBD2	CSAASGRGYEQYF	TGCAGTGCTGCTAGCGGTAGAGGGTACGAGCAGTACTTC
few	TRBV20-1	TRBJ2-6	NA	CSAREGFGSGANVLTF	TGCAGTGCTAGAGAGGGATTCGGCTCTGGGGCCAACGTCCTGACTTTC
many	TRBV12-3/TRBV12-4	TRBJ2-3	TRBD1	CASSLGQGAPTDTQYF	TGTGCCAGCAGTTTAGGACAGGGGGCCCCCACAGATACGCAGTATTTT
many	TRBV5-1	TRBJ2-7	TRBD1	CASSKGQPTFYEQYF	TGCGCCAGCAGCAAGGGACAGCCGACTTTCTACGAGCAGTACTTC
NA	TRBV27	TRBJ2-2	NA	CASNFGSTGELFF	TGTGCCAGCAATTTCGGGTCCACCGGGGAGCTGTTTTTT
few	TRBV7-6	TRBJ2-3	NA	CASSLATSSDTQYF	TGTGCCAGCAGCTTAGCCACTAGTTCAGATACGCAGTATTTT
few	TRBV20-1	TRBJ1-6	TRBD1	CSAPGQNNSPLHF	TGCAGTGCTCCGGGACAGAATAATTCACCCCTCCACTTT
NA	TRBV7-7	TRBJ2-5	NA	CASSPDPGETQYF	TGTGCCAGCAGCCCGGACCCAGGAGAGACCCAGTACTTC
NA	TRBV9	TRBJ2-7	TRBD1	CASSTHDRGVYEQYF	TGTGCCAGCAGCACCCACGACAGGGGCGTCTACGAGCAGTACTTC
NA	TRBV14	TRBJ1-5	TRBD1	CASSQDKRGTGKNQPQHF	TGTGCCAGCAGCCAAGATAAACGTGGGACAGGGAAAAATCAGCCCCAGCATTTT
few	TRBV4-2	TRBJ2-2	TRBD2	CASSQAVSGGANGELFF	TGTGCCAGCAGCCAAGCGGTTAGCGGGGGGGCAAACGGGGAGCTGTTTTTT
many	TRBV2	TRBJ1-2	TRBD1	CASIQGAKGGYTF	TGTGCCAGTATACAGGGGGCAAAGGGTGGCTACACCTTC
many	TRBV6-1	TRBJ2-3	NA	CASTPSTRDTQYF	TGTGCCAGCACTCCATCGACTCGGGATACGCAGTATTTT
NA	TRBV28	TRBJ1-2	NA	CASSGERYGYTF	TGTGCCAGCAGTGGGGAACGCTATGGCTACACCTTC
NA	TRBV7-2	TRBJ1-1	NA	CASSLGGWENTEAFF	TGTGCCAGCAGCTTGGGTGGTTGGGAGAACACTGAAGCTTTCTTT
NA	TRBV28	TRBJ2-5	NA	CASMGTAITQETQYF	TGTGCCAGCATGGGTACGGCGATAACTCAAGAGACCCAGTACTTC
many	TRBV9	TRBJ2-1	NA	CASSATGFSYNEQFF	TGTGCCAGCAGCGCTACAGGGTTCTCCTACAATGAGCAGTTCTTC
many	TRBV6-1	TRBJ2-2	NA	CASSASGHPTGELFF	TGTGCCAGCAGTGCTTCGGGACACCCCACCGGGGAGCTGTTTTTT
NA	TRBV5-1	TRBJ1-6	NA	CASRPGSSSYNSPLHF	TGCGCCAGCAGGCCAGGGAGTAGCTCCTATAATTCACCCCTCCACTTT
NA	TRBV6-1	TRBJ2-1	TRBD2	CASSTLAATAYNEQFF	TGTGCCAGCAGTACACTAGCGGCAACCGCCTACAATGAGCAGTTCTTC
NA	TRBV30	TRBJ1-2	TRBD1	CAWSASTGVNYGYTF	TGTGCCTGGAGTGCGTCGACAGGGGTTAACTATGGTTACACCTTC
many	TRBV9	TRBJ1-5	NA	CASSPSGGGNQPQHF	TGTGCCAGCAGCCCTTCTGGGGGCGGGAACCAGCCCCAGCATTTT
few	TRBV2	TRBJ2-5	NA	CAGRIGGQGSAETQYF	TGTGCCGGTAGAATAGGGGGGCAGGGGAGTGCGGAGACCCAGTACTTC
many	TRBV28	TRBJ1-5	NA	CASRGWGRDQPQHF	TGTGCCAGCAGGGGGTGGGGACGGGATCAGCCCCAGCATTTT
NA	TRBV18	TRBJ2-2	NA	CASSTDGGQLNTGELFF	TGTGCCAGCTCTACAGACGGGGGACAACTGAACACCGGGGAGCTGTTTTTT
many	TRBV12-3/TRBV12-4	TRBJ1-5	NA	CASSLRVVGQPQHF	TGTGCCAGCAGTTTACGTGTCGTGGGTCAGCCCCAGCATTTT
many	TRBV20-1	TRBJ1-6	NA	CSARSRPHNSPLHF	TGCAGTGCTAGATCCCGTCCGCATAATTCACCCCTCCACTTT
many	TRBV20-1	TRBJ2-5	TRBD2	CSALAGSRETQYF	TGCAGTGCTTTAGCGGGGAGTAGAGAGACCCAGTACTTC
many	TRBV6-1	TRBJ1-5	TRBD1	CATLDRGHQPQHF	TGTGCCACTTTGGACAGGGGGCATCAGCCCCAGCATTTT
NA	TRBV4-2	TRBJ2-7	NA	CASSQDPRDGYNEQYF	TGTGCCAGCAGCCAAGATCCCAGGGATGGGTACAATGAGCAGTACTTC
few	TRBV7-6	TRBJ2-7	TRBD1	CASSPGQGITPQHF	TGTGCCAGCAGCCCGGGACAGGGCATAACCCCGCAGCACTTC
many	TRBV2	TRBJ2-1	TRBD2	CARGTTINEQFF	TGTGCCAGGGGGACTACAATAAATGAGCAGTTCTTC